Each of the 18 T cell receptor beta chains below was sequenced from the same sample in a study of vaccination and CD4 T cells after COVID-19. Which antigens these TCRs recognize remains unknown. Treatment reported: approximately nine-day PBMC culture with coronavirus spike peptide pools or control peptides (ViraFEST assay). An Oncomine TCR Beta short-read assay was used to sequence the DNA from cultured CD4+ T cells. Each CDR3 protein gets one entry after TCRdb re-called the PCR reads with MiXCR. This sample has about 12,000 distinct CDR3 sequences, with approximately 61% found just once. The sequenced material came from CD4+ T cells from blood, cultured in vitro. The source of these receptors is a human donor who had recovered from COVID-19.

This clonotype turned up a few times. This chain's CDR3 is CASSNRDRQPNYGYTF. The DNA for the CDR3 is TGTGCCAGCAGTAACCGGGACCGACAACCTAACTATGGCTACACCTTC. The chain employs TRBV2 and TRBJ1-2; D possibly corresponds to TRBD1 (5 bases). Germline CDR1 SNHLY, CDR2 FYNNEI. There are 16 residues in the CDR3. The germline V and J ends were trimmed by 5 bases and 0 bases, with 16 bases remaining between them.

The chain joins TRBV28 to TRBJ1-2; no firm D call. Trimming took off 3 bases at V and 2 bases at J, with 10 bases between the two ends. In germline, CDR1 is MDHEN, CDR2 SYDVKM. The CDR3 runs to 14 residues. The CDR3 sequence: CASSFHLTNYGYTF. DNA of the CDR3: TGTGCCAGCAGTTTCCACCTTACGAACTATGGCTACACCTTC.

This chain connects TRBV30 to TRBJ1-5, with 8 nucleotides matching TRBD1. V lost 1 base to trimming and J lost 1 base; unmatched junction nucleotides: 9. Germline loops: CDR1 GTSNPN, CDR2 SVGIG (reference sequence). The CDR3 loop spans 17 amino acids. CDR3 in amino acids: CAWSEGNRGLSNQPQHF. CDR3 DNA sequence: TGTGCCTGGAGTGAAGGAAACAGGGGGTTAAGCAATCAGCCCCAGCATTTT.

V gene TRBV5-4 combines with J gene TRBJ2-1; 7 nucleotides line up with TRBD1. CDR1 is SGHNT and CDR2 is YYREEE in the germline V gene (reference sequence). The CDR3 is 13 residues long. Trimming took 4 bases from V and 7 from J; bases not matched to a gene: 5. The CDR3, as DNA: TGTGCCAGCAGCGTACAGGGGTGGAATGAGCAGTTCTTC. It is translated as CASSVQGWNEQFF.

This clonotype appeared a few times. The rearrangement uses TRBV24-1 and TRBJ2-7; 7 positions agree with TRBD1. Unmatched junction bases numbered 5, after V lost 10 bases and J lost 3 bases. There are 12 residues in the CDR3. The germline gives CDR1 KGHDR, CDR2 SFDVKD. The CDR3 loop is CATRGTDYEQYF. CDR3 DNA sequence: TGTGCCACAAGAGGGACAGACTACGAGCAGTACTTC.

The V and J genes are TRBV6-1 and TRBJ2-5; D unclear. CDR1 is MNHNS, CDR2 SASEGT, per germline. This CDR3 has 14 residues. V was shortened by 1 base and J by 2 bases, with 8 bases between the two germline ends. In DNA form, the CDR3 reads TGTGCCAGCAGTGAAGGAAATAGTCAAGAGACCCAGTACTTC. Protein: CASSEGNSQETQYF.

This clonotype ranks as medium-sized. CDR3 loop: CASSQEAGVGYNEQFF. The CDR3 nucleotides read TGTGCCAGCAGCCAAGAGGCGGGAGTGGGTTACAATGAGCAGTTCTTC. The chain combines TRBV4-2 with TRBJ2-1, with 7 positions matching TRBD2. This CDR3 is 16 amino acids long. The trim removed 0 bases at V and 4 bases at J, leaving 6 bases unmatched. CDR1 LGHNA and CDR2 YNFKEQ come from the germline V gene.

The chain carries TRBV7-2 and TRBJ1-2; 7 nucleotides match TRBD1. This CDR3 has 15 residues. From germline, CDR1 is SGHTA and CDR2 FQGNSA. V trimming: 2 bases; J trimming: 4 bases; junction bases outside the gene matches: 7. The DNA of the CDR3 is TGTGCCAGCAGCTTAACACCCGACAGGGCCTATGGCTACACCTTC. Residues: CASSLTPDRAYGYTF.

This clonotype was detected only a few times. The chain uses TRBV12-3 or TRBV12-4 and TRBJ2-5; weak D call: TRBD1 (5 bases). The V end was cut by 1 base, the J end by 4 bases, with 7 bases between. This CDR3 is 13 amino acids long. The chain's CDR3 is CASSLGQGETQYF. The CDR3 bases are TGTGCCAGCAGTTTAGGTCAGGGAGAGACCCAGTACTTC.

This rearrangement joins TRBV20-1 to TRBJ2-7; 10 bases align to TRBD1. CDR1 is DFQATT, CDR2 SNEGSKA, per germline (reference sequence). The junction had 15 bases not matched to a gene; V was cut back by 7 bases and J by 6 bases. CDR3 length: 15 amino acids. CDR3 loop: CSVPGGTGDASEQYF. CDR3 nucleotides: TGCAGTGTCCCCGGGGGGACAGGGGATGCCAGCGAGCAGTACTTC.

The J gene is TRBJ1-1, the V gene TRBV20-1, with D possibly TRBD1 on 6 matching bases. In germline, CDR1 is DFQATT, CDR2 SNEGSKA (reference sequence). The CDR3 consists of 14 residues. Trimming stripped 4 bases from V and 4 bases from J, with 16 bases between. CDR3 loop: CSAKGGAGGTEAFF. The CDR3 nucleotides are TGCAGTGCTAAGGGGGGCGCGGGGGGCACTGAAGCTTTCTTT.

V usage is TRBV5-5 and J usage is TRBJ1-1; D gene uncertain. In germline, CDR1 is SGHKS, CDR2 YYEKEE (reference sequence). The CDR3 consists of 18 residues. Trimming took off 1 base at V and 1 base at J, with 20 bases between the two ends. The CDR3 DNA reads as TGTGCCAGCAGCTTGCTGACCGAAGTTAAACGACCGAACACTGAAGCTTTCTTT. Amino acids: CASSLLTEVKRPNTEAFF.

The J gene is TRBJ1-5, the V gene TRBV15; the D gene is possibly TRBD1 (6 bases). Deletions cut 3 bases from V and 5 bases from J, with 14 bases between. Germline CDR1 LNHNV, CDR2 YYDKDF (reference sequence). This CDR3 is 15 amino acids long. The CDR3 is CATSSTGTQHQPQHF. CDR3 nucleotide sequence: TGTGCCACCAGCAGTACCGGGACACAACATCAGCCCCAGCATTTT.

The chain uses TRBV7-2 and TRBJ2-7, with 7 bases identical to TRBD1. The CDR3 extends over 18 amino acids. The V and J ends lost 2 bases and 2 bases, in that order; junction bases with no gene match: 15. CDR1 is SGHTA, CDR2 FQGNSA, per germline. CDR3 sequence (DNA): TGTGCCAGCAGCTTAAGGGCCCCAACAGGGGCGCTACCCTACGAGCAGTACTTC. Encoded protein: CASSLRAPTGALPYEQYF.

The chain couples TRBV7-9 to TRBJ2-1, with TRBD1 matching over 8 bases. Germline loops: CDR1 SEHNR, CDR2 FQNEAQ (reference sequence). V lost 3 bases and J lost 4; bases outside the gene matches: 2. This CDR3 has 14 amino acids. CDR3 sequence (DNA): TGTGCCAGCAGCTTGGGACAGGTTTACAATGAGCAGTTCTTC. It translates to CASSLGQVYNEQFF.

This chain joins TRBV30 and TRBJ1-2, with a weak D call TRBD1 (6 bases). Germline V gene lookup returns CDR1 GTSNPN and CDR2 SVGIG (reference sequence). This CDR3 is 14 amino acids long. The V and J ends lost 2 bases and 4 bases respectively, with 14 bases between them. CDR3 residues: CAWSPVGRGYGYTF. The CDR3 DNA is TGTGCCTGGAGTCCAGTTGGCAGGGGCTATGGCTACACCTTC.

This chain links TRBV7-8 with TRBJ1-5; D not certain. CDR3 size: 16 residues. Trimming took 4 bases from V and 1 from J, leaving 14 bases between them. CDR1 is SGHVS and CDR2 is FQNEAQ in the germline V gene. The CDR3 DNA is TGTGCCAGCAGCTCCACCGAAAGGGCAAGCAATCAGCCCCAGCATTTT. Translation: CASSSTERASNQPQHF.

V and J are TRBV28 and TRBJ2-7; D is unclear. V dropped 2 bases and J dropped 9 bases, with 17 bases sitting between them. The CDR3 is made up of 14 amino acids. In germline, CDR1 is MDHEN, CDR2 SYDVKM. CDR3 bases: TGTGCCAGCAGTTTAGGGCTAGTTGCCCAAGGGCAGTACTTC. Translating gives CASSLGLVAQGQYF.